This TCR beta chain was captured by sequencing in a study of blood T cell repertoires in COVID-19. At the level of the study: Samples taken during acute and convalescent COVID-19 were collected in the United States, Italy and Spain.

There are 16 residues in the CDR3. The V end was cut by 4 bases, the J end by 6 bases, with 19 bases between. Germline-derived CDR1 and CDR2 are LGHNA and YNFKEQ. In the original workflow: Quantification of nucleated cells was approximated via reference gene primer amplification. Clones were read by immunoSEQ multiplex PCR, and TCRdb kept only the in-frame ones, dropping some. That table supplies the V and J calls and clone size; D and trimming were determined from the DNA. The data contain about 190,000 clones, 70% to 85% of them seen just once; the ten biggest clones take up 3.2%. Participant-reported clinical history was the basis for cohort assignment. Two negative PCRs, clearance, or symptom resolution characterized the recovered Cohort 3 donors.

Sequenced: PBMCs or T cells enriched from blood (not recorded which). This TCR derives from a woman aged 25 to 45 who had recovered from COVID-19. V and J are TRBV4-2 and TRBJ1-5; the D is unclear. The CDR3, as DNA: TGTGCCAGCAGCCGCACTTGGGCGGGCGGCACTCAGCCCCAGCATTTT. This encodes CASSRTWAGGTQPQHF.